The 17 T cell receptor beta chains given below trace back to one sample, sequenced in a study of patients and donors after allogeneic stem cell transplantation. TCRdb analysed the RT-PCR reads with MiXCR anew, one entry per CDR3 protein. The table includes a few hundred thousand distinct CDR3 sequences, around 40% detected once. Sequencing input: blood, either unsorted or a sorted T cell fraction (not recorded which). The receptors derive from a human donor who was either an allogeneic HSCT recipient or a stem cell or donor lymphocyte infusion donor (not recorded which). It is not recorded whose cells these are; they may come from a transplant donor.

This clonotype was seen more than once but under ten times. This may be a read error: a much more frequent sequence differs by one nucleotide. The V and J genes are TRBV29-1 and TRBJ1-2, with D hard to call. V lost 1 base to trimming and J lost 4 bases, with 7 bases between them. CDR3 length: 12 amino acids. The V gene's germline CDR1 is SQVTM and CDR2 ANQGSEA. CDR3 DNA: TGCAGCGTTGAAGGGCTGAGCTATGGCTACACCTTC. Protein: CSVEGLSYGYTF.

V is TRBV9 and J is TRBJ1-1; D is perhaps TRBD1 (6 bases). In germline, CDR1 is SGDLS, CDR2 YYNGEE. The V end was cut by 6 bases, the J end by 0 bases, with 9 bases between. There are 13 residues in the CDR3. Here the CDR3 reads CASTRGVNTEAFF. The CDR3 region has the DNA TGTGCCAGCACTAGGGGGGTGAACACTGAAGCTTTCTTT.

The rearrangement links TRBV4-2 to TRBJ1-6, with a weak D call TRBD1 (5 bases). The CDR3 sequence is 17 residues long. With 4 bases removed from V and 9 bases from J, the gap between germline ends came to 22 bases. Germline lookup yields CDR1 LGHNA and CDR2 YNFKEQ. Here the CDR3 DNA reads TGTGCCAGCAGCCTAGACCGTGCGAGGGGAACTGGTTCACCCCTCCACTTT. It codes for CASSLDRARGTGSPLHF.

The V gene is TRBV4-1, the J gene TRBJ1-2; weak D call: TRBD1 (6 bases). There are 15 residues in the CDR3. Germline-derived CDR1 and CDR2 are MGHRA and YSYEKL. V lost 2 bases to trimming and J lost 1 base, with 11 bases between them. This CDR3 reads CASSQRDTINYGYTF. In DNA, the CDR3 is TGCGCCAGCAGCCAACGGGACACGATTAACTATGGCTACACCTTC.

In DNA form, the CDR3 reads TGTGCCATCAGTGGGAATAGCAATCAGCCCCAGCATTTT. Translation: CAISGNSNQPQHF. V is TRBV10-3 and J is TRBJ1-5; D is unresolved. The CDR3 is 13 amino acids. The V and J ends lost 4 bases and 0 bases respectively, with 4 bases between them. The germline CDR1 and CDR2 sequences are ENHRY and SYGVKD.

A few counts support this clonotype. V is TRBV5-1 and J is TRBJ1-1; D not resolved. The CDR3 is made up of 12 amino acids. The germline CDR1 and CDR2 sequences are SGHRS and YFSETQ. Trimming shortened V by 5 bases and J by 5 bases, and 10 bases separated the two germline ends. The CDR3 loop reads CASSRVGTEAFF. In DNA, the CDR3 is TGCGCCAGCAGTCGGGTGGGGACTGAAGCTTTCTTT.

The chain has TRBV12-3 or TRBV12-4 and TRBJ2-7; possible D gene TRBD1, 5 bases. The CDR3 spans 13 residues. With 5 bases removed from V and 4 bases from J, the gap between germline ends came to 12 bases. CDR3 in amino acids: CASSVREGYEQYF. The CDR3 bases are TGTGCCAGCAGTGTCAGGGAAGGTTACGAGCAGTACTTC.

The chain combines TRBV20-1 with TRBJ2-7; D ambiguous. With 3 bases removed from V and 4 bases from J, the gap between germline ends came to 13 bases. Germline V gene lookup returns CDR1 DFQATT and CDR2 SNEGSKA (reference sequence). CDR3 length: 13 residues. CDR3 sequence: CSARWARRYEQYF. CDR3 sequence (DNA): TGCAGTGCTAGGTGGGCCCGAAGGTACGAGCAGTACTTC.

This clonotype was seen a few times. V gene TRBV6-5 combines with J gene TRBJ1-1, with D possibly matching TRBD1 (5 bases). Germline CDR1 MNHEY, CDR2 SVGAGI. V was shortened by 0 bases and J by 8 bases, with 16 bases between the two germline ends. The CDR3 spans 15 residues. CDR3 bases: TGTGCCAGCAGTTACTCCCCGCAGGGCGTCAGGGAAGCTTTCTTT. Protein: CASSYSPQGVREAFF.

The CDR3 loop reads CATSDQNRIYGYTF. As DNA, the CDR3 is TGTGCCACCAGTGATCAAAACCGGATATATGGCTACACCTTC. The chain recombines TRBV24-1 with TRBJ1-2; D is unresolved. Trimming removed 3 bases at V and 5 bases at J, with 12 bases between. The CDR3 loop spans 14 amino acids. Germline-derived CDR1 and CDR2 are KGHDR and SFDVKD.

The CDR3 protein is CASSVTGTGSLTDTQYF. CDR3 DNA sequence: TGTGCCAGCAGCGTAACCGGGACAGGGAGTCTCACAGATACGCAGTATTTT. The genes are TRBV9 and TRBJ2-3; 9 positions match TRBD1. Germline V gives CDR1 SGDLS, CDR2 YYNGEE. Unmatched junction bases numbered 8, after V lost 1 base and J lost 2 bases. CDR3 length: 17 residues.

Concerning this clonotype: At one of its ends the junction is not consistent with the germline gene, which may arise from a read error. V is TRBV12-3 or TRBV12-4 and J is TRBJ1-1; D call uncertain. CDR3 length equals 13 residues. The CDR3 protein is CASSPTQYTKAFF. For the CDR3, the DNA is TGTGCCAGCAGTCCGACCCAATACACTAAAGCTTTCTTT.

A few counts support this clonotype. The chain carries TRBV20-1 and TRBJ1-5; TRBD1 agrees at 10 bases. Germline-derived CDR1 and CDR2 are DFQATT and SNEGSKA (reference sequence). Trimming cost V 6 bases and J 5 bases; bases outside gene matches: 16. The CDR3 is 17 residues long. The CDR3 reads CSAWSRKGTGVDQPQHF. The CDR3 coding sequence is TGCAGTGCGTGGTCCCGGAAGGGGACAGGGGTTGATCAGCCCCAGCATTTT.

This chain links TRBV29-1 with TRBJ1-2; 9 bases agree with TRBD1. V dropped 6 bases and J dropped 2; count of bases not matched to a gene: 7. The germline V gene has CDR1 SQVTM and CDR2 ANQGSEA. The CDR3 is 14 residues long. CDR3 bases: TGCAGCGTCGACGGGACAGGGCAAAACTATGGCTACACCTTC. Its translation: CSVDGTGQNYGYTF.

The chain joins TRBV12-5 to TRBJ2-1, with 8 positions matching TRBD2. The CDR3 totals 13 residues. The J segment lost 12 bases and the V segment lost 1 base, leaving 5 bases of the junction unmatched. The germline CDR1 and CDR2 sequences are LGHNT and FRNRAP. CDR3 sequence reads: CASGLGTSPRQFF. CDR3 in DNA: TGTGCTAGTGGTTTGGGGACTAGCCCGCGGCAGTTCTTC. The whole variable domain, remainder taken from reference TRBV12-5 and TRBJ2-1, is DARVTQTPRHKVTEMGQEVTMRCQPILGHNTVFWYRQTMMQGLELLAYFRNRAPLDDSGMPKDRFSAEMPDATLATLKIQPSEPRDSAVYFCASGLGTSPRQFFGPGTRLTVL.

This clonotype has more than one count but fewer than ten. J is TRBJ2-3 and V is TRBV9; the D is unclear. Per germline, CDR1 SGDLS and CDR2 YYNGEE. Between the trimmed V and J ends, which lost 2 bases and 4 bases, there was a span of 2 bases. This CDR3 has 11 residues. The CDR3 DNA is TGTGCCAGCAGCGTGGCAGATACGCAGTATTTT. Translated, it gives CASSVADTQYF.

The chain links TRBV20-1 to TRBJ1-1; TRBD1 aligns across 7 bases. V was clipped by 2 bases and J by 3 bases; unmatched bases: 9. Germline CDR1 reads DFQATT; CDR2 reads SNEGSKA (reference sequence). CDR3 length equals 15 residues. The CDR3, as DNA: TGCAGTGCTAGAATCCAGGGGGAATTGTACACTGAAGCTTTCTTT. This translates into CSARIQGELYTEAFF.